The TCR beta chain under discussion was sequenced for a study of response to subunit inactivated influenza vaccine (dated by TCRdb to between 2017 and 2018). Turning to the overall study: The study used deep quantitative T cell receptor repertoire profiling to track responses to a trivalent subunit inactivated influenza vaccine.

Library prep was done by RT-PCR. The sequencer listed for this sample is Illumina HiSeq 2500. TCRdb trimmed public reads at Q25 via fastp, called clones via MiXCR and kept in-frame beta chains. Entries are consolidated by CDR3 protein sequence, retaining the most common genes and DNA. Within this sample are 250,000 to 350,000 distinct CDR3 sequences, with around 22% of them counted one time only. In total, the top ten clones hold 10% of the sample. Broad study findings and their caveats: It was suggested by the authors that each seasonal influenza vaccination may recruit only a limited number of new T cells.

With respect to this clonotype: Its antigen is currently not known. Per-base quality was not reported, and no clone a single base away is much larger than it.

The junction shows trimming of 2 bases on V and 8 bases on J, and the gene matches do not reach 5 bases of it. Looking up the germline V gene yields CDR1 MDHEN and CDR2 SYDVKM. Inclusive of the bounding cysteine and phenylalanine, the CDR3 is 13 residues long. This entry keeps only the CDR3 DNA: 39 bases, framed from base 1. The sequencing here drew on PBMCs from blood, taken approximately 20 months after vaccination. The sequence joins TRBV28 to TRBJ1-2; 7 bases in between match TRBD1. The sequence was obtained from a man between 50 and 70 years old who received an inactivated influenza vaccine. Donor details come from another sample of the same person, matched by shared clones. The CDR3 is CASSLKGARGYTF. The DNA reads TGTGCCAGCAGTTTAAAGGGGGCGCGGGGCTACACCTTC.